Sequencing of this T cell receptor beta chain was carried out in a study of molecular identifiers for immune sequencing clone quantification. Study conclusions and caveats: Effector cells kept over 99% of their molecules in clones above 20 RNA copies, while naive cells kept under 1% there.

TCRdb reanalysed the PCR reads using MiXCR and keeps one entry per CDR3 protein. The sample carries some 320,000 distinct CDR3 sequences, about a fifth recorded once. The CDR3 totals 14 residues. Germline V gives CDR1 SQVTM, CDR2 ANQGSEA. V lost 6 bases and J 0 bases, leaving 11 bases between the germline ends. Many counts were recorded for this clonotype. The antigen is undetermined. The sequence was collected from a human donor in good health. Some libraries in this study had Jurkat cell RNA spiked in. The V gene is TRBV29-1, the J gene TRBJ2-2; D is unclear. The sequencing input was naive CD8+ T cells from blood, with Jurkat cell RNA spiked in. Subset here: FACS-sorted CD8+CD4-CCR7+CD45RA+ naive T cells. The CDR3: CSVDLTSNTGELFF. CDR3 DNA: TGCAGCGTCGATCTTACATCGAACACCGGGGAGCTGTTTTTT.